The 9 T cell receptor beta chains below all came from one sample that was sequenced in a study of cytomegalovirus exposure and HLA in healthy donors. It was with 60 Vbeta and 13 Jbeta primers that the PCR ran. Profiling relied on immunoSEQ multiplex PCR, and the TCRdb table lists in-frame clones only, not all of them. Here the sample spans 150,000 to 200,000 clones, just under 80% being singletons. Sequencing used PBMCs. The receptor set was obtained from a woman younger than 45 in good health and CMV-seropositive.

This sequence joins TRBV27 and TRBJ1-2, with D tentatively TRBD1 (5 bases). The CDR3 extends over 14 amino acids. The V and J ends lost 8 bases and 3 bases respectively, with 16 bases between them. Germline V gene sequence: CDR1 MNHEY, CDR2 SMNVEV (reference sequence). The CDR3 loop is CASAKEWGDYGYTF. In DNA, the CDR3 is TGTGCCAGCGCCAAGGAGTGGGGGGACTATGGCTACACCTTC.

This sequence joins TRBV7-9 and TRBJ2-1; possibly TRBD1 for D (5 bases). Germline V gives CDR1 SEHNR, CDR2 FQNEAQ (reference sequence). Trimming removed 3 bases from V and 6 bases from J, with 6 bases in between. This CDR3 region has 12 residues. The CDR3 region has the DNA TGTGCCAGCAGCTTCCAGGGCAATGAGCAGTTCTTC. It encodes CASSFQGNEQFF. Filled out from reference TRBV7-9 and TRBJ2-1, the complete variable domain reads DTGVSQNPRHKITKRGQNVTFRCDPISEHNRLYWYRQTLGQGPEFLTYFQNEAQLEKSRLLSDRFSAERPKGSFSTLEIQRTEQGDSAMYLCASSFQGNEQFFGPGTRLTVL.

In nucleotides, the CDR3 is TGTGCCAGCAGTCCGCGGGCAGCAACCCAGCATTTT. Translating gives CASSPRAATQHF. The V gene is TRBV28, the J gene TRBJ1-5; D is ambiguous. The CDR3 covers 12 residues. Trimming left V 5 bases short and J 11 bases short, with 13 bases between. Germline CDR1 is MDHEN and CDR2 is SYDVKM. The full variable domain, in which reference TRBV28 and TRBJ1-5 provide the parts outside the CDR3, is DVKVTQSSRYLVKRTGEKVFLECVQDMDHENMFWYRQDPGLGLRLIYFSYDVKMKEKGDIPEGYSVSREKKERFSLILESASTNQTSMYLCASSPRAATQHFGDGTRLSIL.

CDR3 DNA: TGTGCCAGCAGTTTAGGAGTGGGAGTAGTATCCTACGAGCAGTACTTC. It encodes CASSLGVGVVSYEQYF. This rearrangement joins TRBV28 to TRBJ2-7, with D maybe TRBD2 (5 bases). Between the trimmed V and J ends, which lost 2 bases and 1 base, there was a span of 15 bases. This CDR3 has 16 residues. Germline lookup yields CDR1 MDHEN and CDR2 SYDVKM.

V and J are TRBV28 and TRBJ1-2; possibly TRBD1 for D (6 bases). V lost 5 bases and J 2 bases, leaving 15 bases between the germline ends. This CDR3 contains 15 residues. The germline V gene encodes CDR1 MDHEN and CDR2 SYDVKM. This CDR3 reads CASSPPLQGNYGYTF. The DNA of the CDR3 is TGTGCCAGCAGTCCCCCTTTACAGGGAAACTATGGCTACACCTTC.

This chain connects TRBV19 to TRBJ1-1, with no clear D. CDR3 length: 13 residues. CDR1 is LNHDA, CDR2 SQIVND, per germline (reference sequence). The ends were cut back, 9 bases at V and 1 base at J, with 12 bases in the middle. This CDR3 reads CASRGLGNTEAFF. CDR3 sequence (DNA): TGTGCCAGCCGAGGACTGGGGAACACTGAAGCTTTCTTT.

This clone was counted a few times. The J gene is TRBJ2-1, the V gene TRBV29-1; TRBD2 aligns across 8 bases. Looked up from germline, CDR1 is SQVTM and CDR2 is ANQGSEA. Trimming took 3 bases from V and 5 from J; bases not matched to a gene: 3. The CDR3 spans 13 residues. This chain's CDR3 is CSVDRGGDNEQFF. As DNA, the CDR3 is TGCAGCGTTGACCGGGGGGGGGACAATGAGCAGTTCTTC.

The chain couples TRBV29-1 to TRBJ2-7; the D gene is possibly TRBD2 (7 bases). The CDR3 consists of 15 residues. Germline CDR1 is SQVTM and CDR2 is ANQGSEA. The V end was cut by 6 bases, the J end by 0 bases, with 18 bases between. CDR3 DNA sequence: TGCAGCGTCGCCTCCTCACGGGGGGCCTCCTACGAGCAGTACTTC. Its protein product is CSVASSRGASYEQYF.

The V gene is TRBV6-5, the J gene TRBJ1-5, with 7 nucleotides matching TRBD1. The CDR3 totals 15 residues. Unmatched junction bases numbered 8, after V lost 5 bases and J lost 4 bases. CDR1 MNHEY and CDR2 SVGAGI come from the germline V gene. The CDR3 DNA reads as TGTGCCAGCAGTCGGACCGGGACAGTTAATCAGCCCCAGCATTTT. Encoded protein: CASSRTGTVNQPQHF.